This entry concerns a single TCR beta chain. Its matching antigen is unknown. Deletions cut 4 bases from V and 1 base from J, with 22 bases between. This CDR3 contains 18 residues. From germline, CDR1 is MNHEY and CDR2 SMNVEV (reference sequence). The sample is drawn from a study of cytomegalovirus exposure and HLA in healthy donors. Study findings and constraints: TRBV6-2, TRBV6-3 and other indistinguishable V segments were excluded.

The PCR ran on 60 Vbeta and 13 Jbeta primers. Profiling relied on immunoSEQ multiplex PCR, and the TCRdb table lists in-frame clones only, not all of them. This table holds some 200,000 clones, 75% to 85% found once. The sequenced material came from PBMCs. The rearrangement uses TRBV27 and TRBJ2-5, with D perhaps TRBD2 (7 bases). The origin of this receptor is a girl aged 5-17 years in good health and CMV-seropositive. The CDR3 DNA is TGTGCCAGCAGTTATTCCTTTGAGGGGAGGGGGAGCCAAGAGACCCAGTACTTC. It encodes CASSYSFEGRGSQETQYF.